Below, one T cell receptor (beta chain) is given with its context. Its cognate antigen is unknown. Germline loops: CDR1 SGHVS, CDR2 FNYEAQ. The V end lost 3 bases, the J end lost 4 bases, and 6 bases lay between the germline ends. The CDR3 has 12 amino acids. The record originates from a study of cytomegalovirus exposure and HLA in healthy donors. General study results and limits: Earlier analysis found most TCR beta V segments productive about 90% or about 30% of the time.

Amplification used 60 Vbeta primers and 13 Jbeta primers. Original data processing: Unique TCR beta chains totaled roughly 79 million in a later count, with roughly 11 million of them shared. TCRdb's copy holds only in-frame clones and misses some; the assay was immunoSEQ multiplex PCR. D and trimming were read from the DNA, whereas the V and J calls and clone size are those reported in that table. The repertoire holds around 67,000 clones, with 65% to 70% as singletons. Sequencing was performed on PBMCs. The rearrangement uses TRBV7-6 and TRBJ1-2; no clear D gene. The receptor's source is a woman aged 25 to 45 in good health and CMV-seronegative. This CDR3 reads CASSLNSYGYTF. The CDR3 bases are TGTGCCAGCAGCTTGAACAGCTATGGCTACACCTTC. The whole variable domain, filled in from reference TRBV7-6 and TRBJ1-2, reads GAGVSQSPRYKVTKRGQDVALRCDPISGHVSLYWYRQALGQGPEFLTYFNYEAQQDKSGLPNDRFSAERPEGSISTLTIQRTEQRDSAMYRCASSLNSYGYTFGSGTRLTVV.